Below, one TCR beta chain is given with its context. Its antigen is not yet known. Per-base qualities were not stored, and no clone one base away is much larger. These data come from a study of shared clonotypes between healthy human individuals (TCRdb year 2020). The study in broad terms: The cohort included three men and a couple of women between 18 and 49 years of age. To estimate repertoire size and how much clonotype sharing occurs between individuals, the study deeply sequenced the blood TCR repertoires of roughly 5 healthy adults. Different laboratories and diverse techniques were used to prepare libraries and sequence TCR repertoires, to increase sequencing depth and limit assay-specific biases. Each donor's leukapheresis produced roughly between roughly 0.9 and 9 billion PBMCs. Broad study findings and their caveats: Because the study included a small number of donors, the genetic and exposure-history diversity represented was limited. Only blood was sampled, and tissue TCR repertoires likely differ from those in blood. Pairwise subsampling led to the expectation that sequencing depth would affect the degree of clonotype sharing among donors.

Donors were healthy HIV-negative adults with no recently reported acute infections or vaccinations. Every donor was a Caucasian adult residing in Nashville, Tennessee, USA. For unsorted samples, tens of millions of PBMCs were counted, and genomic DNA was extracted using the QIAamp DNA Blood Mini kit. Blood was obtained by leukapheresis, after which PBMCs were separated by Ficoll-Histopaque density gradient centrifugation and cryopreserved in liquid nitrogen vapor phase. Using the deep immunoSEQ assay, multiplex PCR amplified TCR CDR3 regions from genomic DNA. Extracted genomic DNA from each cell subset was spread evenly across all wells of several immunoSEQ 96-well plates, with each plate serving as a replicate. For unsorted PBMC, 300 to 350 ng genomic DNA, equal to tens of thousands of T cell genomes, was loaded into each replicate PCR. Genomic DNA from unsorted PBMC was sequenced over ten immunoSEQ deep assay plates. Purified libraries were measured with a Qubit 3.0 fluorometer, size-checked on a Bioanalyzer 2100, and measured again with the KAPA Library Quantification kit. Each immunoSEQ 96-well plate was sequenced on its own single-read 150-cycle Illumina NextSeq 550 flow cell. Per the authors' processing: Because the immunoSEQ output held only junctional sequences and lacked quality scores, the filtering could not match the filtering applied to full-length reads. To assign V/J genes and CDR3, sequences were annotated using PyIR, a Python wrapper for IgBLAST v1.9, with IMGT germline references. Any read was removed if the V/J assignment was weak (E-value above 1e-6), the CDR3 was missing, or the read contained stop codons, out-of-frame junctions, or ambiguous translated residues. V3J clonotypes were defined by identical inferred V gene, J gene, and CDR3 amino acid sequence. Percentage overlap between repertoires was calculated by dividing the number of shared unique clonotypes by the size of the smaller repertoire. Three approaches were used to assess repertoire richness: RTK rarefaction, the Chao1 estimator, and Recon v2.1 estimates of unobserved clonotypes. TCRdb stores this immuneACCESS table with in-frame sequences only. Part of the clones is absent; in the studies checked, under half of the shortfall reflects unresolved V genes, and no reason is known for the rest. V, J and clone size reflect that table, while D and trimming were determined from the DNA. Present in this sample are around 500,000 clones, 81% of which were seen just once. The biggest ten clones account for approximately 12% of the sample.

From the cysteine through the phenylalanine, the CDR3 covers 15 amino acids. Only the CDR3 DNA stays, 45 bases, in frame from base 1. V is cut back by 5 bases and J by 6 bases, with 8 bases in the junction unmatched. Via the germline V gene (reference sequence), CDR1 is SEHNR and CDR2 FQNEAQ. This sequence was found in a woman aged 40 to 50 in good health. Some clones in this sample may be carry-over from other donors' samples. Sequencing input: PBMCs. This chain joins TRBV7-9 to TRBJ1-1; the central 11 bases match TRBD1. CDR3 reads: CASSRPGTGGPEAFF. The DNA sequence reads TGTGCCAGCAGCCGGCCCGGGACAGGGGGACCTGAAGCTTTCTTT.